This T cell receptor beta chain was obtained from a study of T cell repertoires in cytomegalovirus infection. Overall study results and limits: Clonotype analysis showed dominance of the ex vivo response by HLA-C-restricted CMV-specific TCR beta clonotypes.

CDR1 is SGHTA and CDR2 is FQGNSA in the germline V gene. The CDR3 covers 13 residues. V dropped 4 bases and J dropped 7 bases, with 14 bases sitting between them. TCRdb redid the calling of the reads with MiXCR, one entry per CDR3 protein. The sample has some 450,000 distinct CDR3 sequences, roughly a third seen once. The sample holds many counts of this clonotype. Its specificity is unknown. V gene TRBV7-2 combines with J gene TRBJ2-7; D call uncertain. The sequenced sample consisted of PBMCs. The origin of this receptor is a human donor in good health (CMV status not recorded). Some clones in this sample may be carry-over from other donors' samples. CDR3 amino acids: CASSSIVGWEQYF. In DNA, the CDR3 is TGTGCCAGCAGCTCCATTGTGGGTTGGGAGCAGTACTTC. Looking up the rest from reference TRBV7-2 and TRBJ2-7 gives the full variable domain: GAGVSQSPSNKVTEKGKDVELRCDPISGHTALYWYRQSLGQGLEFLIYFQGNSAPDKSGLPSDRFSAERTGGSVSTLTIQRTQQEDSAVYLCASSSIVGWEQYFGPGTRLTVT.